This is a list of T cell receptor beta chains from one sample in a study of blood T cells in healthy people across ages. TCRdb re-derived calls from the 5' RACE reads in MiXCR, one entry per CDR3 protein. The data show about 1.1 million distinct CDR3 sequences, around two fifths seen once. Material for sequencing was blood. Receptors were obtained from a man aged 18 to 30 in good health. Each CDR3 is given without its conserved first and last residue. A D gene is named only where the DNA matches it firmly.

CDR3: ASSSPAEKLF
V: TRBV5-6
D: .
J: TRBJ1-4

CDR3: ASSPTQGLAYGYT
V: TRBV18
D: .
J: TRBJ1-2

CDR3: ASKWVRDEKLF
V: TRBV6-4
D: .
J: TRBJ1-4

CDR3: ASTFSGGPQETQY
V: TRBV12-3/TRBV12-4
D: TRBD2
J: TRBJ2-5

CDR3: ASSVTGGITEAF
V: TRBV2
D: TRBD1
J: TRBJ1-1

CDR3: SVQGTYGYT
V: TRBV20-1
D: .
J: TRBJ1-2

CDR3: ASSIGTTNQPQH
V: TRBV5-6
D: .
J: TRBJ1-5

CDR3: SAEPDPNTEAF
V: TRBV20-1
D: .
J: TRBJ1-1

CDR3: ASSVGGTGANVLT
V: TRBV12-3/TRBV12-4
D: .
J: TRBJ2-6

CDR3: ASSEPAGGPPQETQY
V: TRBV6-1
D: TRBD2
J: TRBJ2-7

CDR3: ASSQTRGSTDTQY
V: TRBV4-1
D: .
J: TRBJ2-3

CDR3: ASSTRTGISTDTQY
V: TRBV7-2
D: TRBD1
J: TRBJ2-3

CDR3: ASSTGGLSSYNEQF
V: TRBV9
D: .
J: TRBJ2-1

CDR3: SGAQGPNNGQF
V: TRBV29-1
D: .
J: TRBJ2-1

CDR3: ASSSSTEMNTEAF
V: TRBV6-2/TRBV6-3
D: .
J: TRBJ1-1

CDR3: ATVSSSYNEQF
V: TRBV28
D: .
J: TRBJ2-1

CDR3: ASSLTGGKAF
V: TRBV7-9
D: TRBD1
J: TRBJ1-1

CDR3: SAVTGGNYGYT
V: TRBV20-1
D: TRBD1
J: TRBJ1-2

CDR3: SASGAGGDYGYT
V: TRBV20-1
D: TRBD1
J: TRBJ1-2

CDR3: ACSSQQGAGANVLT
V: TRBV18
D: .
J: TRBJ2-6

CDR3: ASSQGGDHYNSPLH
V: TRBV4-3
D: .
J: TRBJ1-6

CDR3: SAPSGGAHNEQF
V: TRBV20-1
D: TRBD2
J: TRBJ2-1

CDR3: ASSPVGPGRAF
V: TRBV6-2/TRBV6-3
D: .
J: TRBJ1-1

CDR3: SAPWGGDTDTQY
V: TRBV20-1
D: TRBD2
J: TRBJ2-3

CDR3: ASSKTGTAYNEQF
V: TRBV2
D: TRBD1
J: TRBJ2-1

CDR3: ASSERAVAGGLETQY
V: TRBV7-2
D: TRBD2
J: TRBJ2-5

CDR3: AWSTPDRSRHEQY
V: TRBV30
D: .
J: TRBJ2-7

CDR3: ASSYSRGPRDGQF
V: TRBV6-6
D: .
J: TRBJ2-1

CDR3: ASSLGPPSGYYGQY
V: TRBV7-8
D: TRBD2
J: TRBJ2-5

CDR3: ASSSRDTTDNEQY
V: TRBV7-9
D: .
J: .

CDR3: ASSESAQDTEAF
V: TRBV25-1
D: .
J: TRBJ1-1

CDR3: ASSSTSGTGINEQF
V: TRBV5-1
D: TRBD1
J: TRBJ2-1

CDR3: ASSPFLRLTGKGDGYT
V: TRBV3-1
D: TRBD1
J: TRBJ1-2

CDR3: ASSPNRGLWRNSPLH
V: TRBV27
D: TRBD1
J: TRBJ1-6

CDR3: ASSQVTAGLAKNIQY
V: TRBV3-1
D: .
J: TRBJ2-4

CDR3: ASSQDITSGNTIY
V: TRBV4-3
D: .
J: TRBJ1-3

CDR3: ASSLMGPQETQY
V: TRBV7-2
D: .
J: TRBJ2-5

CDR3: ASSTLPNTQY
V: TRBV12-3/TRBV12-4
D: .
J: TRBJ2-3

CDR3: ASSGGWTATNEKLF
V: TRBV3-1
D: .
J: TRBJ1-4

CDR3: ASSEGRKLF
V: TRBV4-1
D: .
J: TRBJ1-4

CDR3: ASSQGPRLYGYT
V: TRBV4-1
D: .
J: TRBJ1-2

CDR3: AITSGGAGNEQF
V: TRBV10-3
D: TRBD2
J: TRBJ2-1

CDR3: ASRKQANSYNSPLH
V: TRBV12-3/TRBV12-4
D: .
J: TRBJ1-6

CDR3: ASSEAIGTGGRDTQY
V: TRBV2
D: TRBD1
J: TRBJ2-3

CDR3: ASSEKQGSNRLSGYT
V: TRBV6-1
D: TRBD1
J: TRBJ1-2

CDR3: ASSPFPFSVNAYNEQF
V: TRBV7-2
D: .
J: TRBJ2-1